The TCR beta chain under discussion was sequenced for a study of regulatory T cells in long-lasting Graves disease. Regarding the study as a whole: Persistent disease samples used TRBV28, TRBJ1-2 and TRBJ2-5 preferentially. Patients with persistent disease shared 2,741 public clonotypes, outpacing the 966 shared by new patients.

Time point of the sample: newly diagnosed GD, antithyroid drugs for less than 3 months. Scientists built the TCR library using RNA that was extracted from PBMCs. CDR3 length: 12 amino acids. The germline V and J ends were trimmed by 6 bases and 5 bases, with 7 bases remaining between them. Germline CDR1 reads SEHNR; CDR2 reads FQNEAQ (reference sequence). Library construction for TCR beta used iRepertoire HTBI primers and Arm-PCR of CDR3 regions. Per the original methods: Analysis of the samples identified about 62 TRBV and around 13 TRBJ segments. Each CDR3 protein gets one entry after TCRdb re-called the multiplex PCR reads with MiXCR. For this entry, the V and J calls and clone size follow TCRdb and not the study's own pipeline. Of around 450,000 distinct CDR3 sequences listed, more than 13% are singletons. This clonotype was detected ten times or more. Antigen specificity is unknown. This same sample was also taken into another study, of T cells in Graves' hyperthyroidism and ophthalmopathy. That investigation notes: Hyperthyroidism, newly diagnosed and lasting under 2 months, affected patients aged 18 to 65.

Here the sequenced sample was peripheral blood mononuclear cells (PBMCs), taken at new diagnosis, from a patient treated with antithyroid drugs. This receptor was identified in a woman younger than 45 with Graves disease. V is TRBV7-9 and J is TRBJ2-2; D might be TRBD1 or TRBD2, each matching 5 bases. The DNA for the CDR3 is TGTGCCAGCAGTTGGGGGACCGGGGAGCTGTTTTTT. It is translated as CASSWGTGELFF.